This T cell receptor (beta chain) stems from a study of blood T cell repertoires in COVID-19. Per the original data handling: Nucleated cell number was recorded as an estimate derived from reference gene primer amplification. TCRdb keeps only in-frame clones here, not all; method: immunoSEQ multiplex PCR. The DNA was the basis for D and trimming; V, J and clone size are from that table. The sample includes over 200,000 clones, about 85% seen only once; the top ten take more than 10%. Source material: PBMCs or T cells enriched from blood (not recorded which). The source of this sequence is a man aged 25 to 40 who had recovered from COVID-19.

DNA of the CDR3: TGCGCCAGCAGCTATGGAGACAGGGATGGTGAAAAACTGTTTTTT. It codes for CASSYGDRDGEKLFF. This rearrangement joins TRBV5-1 to TRBJ1-4; 7 nucleotides line up with TRBD1. The CDR3 sequence is 15 residues long. V shed 3 bases, J shed 7 bases, and the junction held 9 bases outside the gene matches. In germline, CDR1 is SGHRS, CDR2 YFSETQ. Full variable domain (missing parts from reference TRBV5-1 and TRBJ1-4): KAGVTQTPRYLIKTRGQQVTLSCSPISGHRSVSWYQQTPGQGLQFLFEYFSETQRNKGNFPGRFSGRQFSNSRSEMNVSTLELGDSALYLCASSYGDRDGEKLFFGSGTQLSVL.